The rows below give T cell receptor beta chains drawn from one sample of a study of CD8 T cells in ankylosing spondylitis. TCRdb processed the 5' RACE reads anew with MiXCR; each CDR3 protein has one entry. This table has 110,000 to 150,000 distinct CDR3 sequences, roughly 7.7% appearing once. Source material: synovial fluid, either unsorted or a sorted T cell fraction (not recorded which). Receptor source: a male donor with ankylosing spondylitis. Each CDR3 is given with its conserved first and last residue. D genes are given only for firm matches. Size is stated for part of the rows, as once, few or many counts, or as a class when the clone is expanded.

>TRBD1|few|TRBJ1-5|TRBV9
CASSVTGDQPQHF
>TRBD2|many|TRBJ2-1|TRBV2
CASITGTSNEQFF
>NA|NA|TRBJ1-1|TRBV5-1
CASSLGAGSTETFF
>NA|many|TRBJ2-1|TRBV6-2/TRBV6-3
CAIGEYNEQFF
>NA|few|TRBJ1-4|TRBV20-1
CSARDNANEKLFF
>TRBD1|few|TRBJ1-4|TRBV28
CASSLGTANEKLFF
>NA|NA|TRBJ2-7|TRBV6-6
CASKAAAYEQYF
>NA|few|TRBJ2-1|TRBV2
CASSERGPYNEQFF
>NA|many|TRBJ1-6|TRBV20-1
CSALSGNSPLHF
>NA|NA|TRBJ1-2|TRBV18
CASSPQGNGYTF
>NA|few|TRBJ1-2|TRBV20-1
CSARDRGYPWGYTF
>NA|many|TRBJ1-4|TRBV20-1
CSAHHRVRGEKLFF
>NA|NA|TRBJ2-5|TRBV12-3/TRBV12-4
CASAQGTGETQYF
>NA|many|TRBJ2-1|TRBV7-2
CASSLRLQPYNEQFF
>TRBD1|many|TRBJ2-3|TRBV7-6
CASSLDRGPFTQYF
>TRBD2|NA|TRBJ2-3|TRBV20-1
CSAGSGLAGVYTDTQYF
>NA|NA|TRBJ2-3|TRBV28
CASSLGRLGWDTDTQYF
>TRBD2|few|TRBJ2-7|TRBV20-1
CSARITGLAGEQYF
>TRBD1|many|TRBJ2-1|TRBV29-1
CSDWTGNEQFF
>TRBD1|many|TRBJ1-2|TRBV6-1
CASSAEPGTERGYTF
>TRBD2|many|TRBJ2-2|TRBV4-2
CASSQEGSGGSNTGELFF
>TRBD1|NA|TRBJ1-2|TRBV7-2
CASSLVQGVGYTF
>TRBD1|NA|TRBJ2-2|TRBV6-2/TRBV6-3
CASSKNRGRELFF
>NA|few|TRBJ2-7|TRBV20-1
CSAVVLYEQYF
>TRBD1|few|TRBJ2-7|TRBV20-1
CSARGDRRDEQYF
>TRBD1|many|TRBJ1-1|TRBV6-5
CASSKQGREAFF
>NA|few|TRBJ1-1|TRBV7-9
CASSLSRVGDTEAFF
>TRBD1|few|TRBJ2-7|TRBV15
CATSRAGGNYEQYF
>NA|few|TRBJ2-3|TRBV10-3
CATNQGTDTQYF
>TRBD2|NA|TRBJ2-5|TRBV5-4
CASSRGTSGQETQYF
>NA|many|TRBJ2-2|TRBV7-3
CASSPSRDSGELFF
>NA|NA|TRBJ2-6|TRBV19
CASSRGVAAGANVLTF
>NA|few|TRBJ2-5|TRBV7-9
CASSLAGEGAETQYF
>NA|many|TRBJ2-3|TRBV10-3
CAISGPGLVLYF
>NA|many|TRBJ2-7|TRBV7-2
CASSRIGSSYEQYF
>NA|NA|TRBJ1-1|TRBV10-3
CAISELENPNTEAFF
>TRBD1|NA|TRBJ1-3|TRBV7-9
CASSRAGGAEGNTIYF
>TRBD1|NA|TRBJ2-5|TRBV29-1
CSVTGTGDQETQYF
>TRBD1|many|TRBJ2-3|TRBV9
CASSHESPPRGRTDTQYF
>NA|many|TRBJ2-2|TRBV9
CASSSALTGELFF
>NA|many|TRBJ1-1|TRBV7-9
CASSLGAGGEEAFF
>NA|few|TRBJ2-1|TRBV5-6
CASSRLSSSYNEQFF
>NA|many|TRBJ1-2|TRBV6-1
CASSELGLSYRYGYTF